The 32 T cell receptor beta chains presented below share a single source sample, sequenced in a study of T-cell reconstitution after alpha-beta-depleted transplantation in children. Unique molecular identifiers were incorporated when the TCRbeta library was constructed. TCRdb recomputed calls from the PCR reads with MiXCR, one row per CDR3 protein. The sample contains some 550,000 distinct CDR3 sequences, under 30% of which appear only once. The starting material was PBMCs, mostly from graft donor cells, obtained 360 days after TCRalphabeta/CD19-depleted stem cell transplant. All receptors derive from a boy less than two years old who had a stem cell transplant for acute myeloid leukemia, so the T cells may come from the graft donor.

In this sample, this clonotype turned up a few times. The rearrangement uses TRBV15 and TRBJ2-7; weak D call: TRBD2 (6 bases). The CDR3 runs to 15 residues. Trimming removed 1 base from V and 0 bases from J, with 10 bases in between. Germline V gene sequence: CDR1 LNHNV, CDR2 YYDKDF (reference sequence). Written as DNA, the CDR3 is TGTGCCACCAGCAGAGCGGACGGGAGCTCCTACGAGCAGTACTTC. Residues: CATSRADGSSYEQYF.

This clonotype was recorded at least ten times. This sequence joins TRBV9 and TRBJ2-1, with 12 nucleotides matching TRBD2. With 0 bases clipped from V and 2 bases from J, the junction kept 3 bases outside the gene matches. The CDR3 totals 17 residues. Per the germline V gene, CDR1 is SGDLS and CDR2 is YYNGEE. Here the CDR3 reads CASSVDRTSGAYNEQFF. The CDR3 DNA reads TGTGCCAGCAGCGTAGACCGGACTAGCGGGGCCTACAATGAGCAGTTCTTC.

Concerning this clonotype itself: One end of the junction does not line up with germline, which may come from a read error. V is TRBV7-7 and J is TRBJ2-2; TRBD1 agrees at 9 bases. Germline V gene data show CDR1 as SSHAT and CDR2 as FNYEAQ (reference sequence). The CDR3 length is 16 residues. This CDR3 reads CACSLATGGNTGELFF. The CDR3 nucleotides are TGTGCCTGCAGCTTAGCGACAGGGGGGAACACCGGGGAGCTGTTTTTT.

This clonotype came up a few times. For the CDR3, the DNA is TGTGCCAGCAGCTTAAACCGGCCATTAAGCACAGATACGCAGTATTTT. Translation: CASSLNRPLSTDTQYF. This sequence joins TRBV7-8 and TRBJ2-3; D gene uncertain. The CDR3 extends over 16 amino acids. V was shortened by 2 bases and J by 0 bases, with 12 bases between the two germline ends. CDR1 SGHVS and CDR2 FQNEAQ come from the germline V gene.

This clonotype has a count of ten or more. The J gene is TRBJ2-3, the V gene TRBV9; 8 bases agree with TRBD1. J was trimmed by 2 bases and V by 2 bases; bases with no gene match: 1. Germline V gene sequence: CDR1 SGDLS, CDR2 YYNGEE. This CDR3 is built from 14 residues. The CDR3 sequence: CASSVGQVTDTQYF. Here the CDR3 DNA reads TGTGCCAGCAGCGTGGGACAGGTCACAGATACGCAGTATTTT.

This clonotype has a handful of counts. DNA of the CDR3: TGTGCCAGCAGTTCCTTGGGGGGGACAGGGGAATATTTT. Protein product: CASSSLGGTGEYF. The chain links TRBV6-6 to TRBJ2-3; the match to TRBD1 covers 10 bases. The CDR3 totals 13 residues. V shed 4 bases and J 15 bases; nucleotides not matched to a gene: 10. Per germline, CDR1 MNHNY and CDR2 SVGAGI (reference sequence).

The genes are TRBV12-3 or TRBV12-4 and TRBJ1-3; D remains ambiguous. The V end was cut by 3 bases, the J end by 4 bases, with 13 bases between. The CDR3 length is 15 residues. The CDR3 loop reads CASSFHSGLGNTIYF. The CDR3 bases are TGTGCCAGCAGTTTCCACTCCGGGTTGGGAAACACCATATATTTT.

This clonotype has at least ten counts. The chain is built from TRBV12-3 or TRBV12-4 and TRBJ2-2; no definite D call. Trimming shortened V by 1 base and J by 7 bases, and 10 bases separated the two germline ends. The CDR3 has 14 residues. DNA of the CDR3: TGTGCCAGCAGTTTAGTCGCTAGTCGCGGGGAGCTGTTTTTT. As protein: CASSLVASRGELFF.

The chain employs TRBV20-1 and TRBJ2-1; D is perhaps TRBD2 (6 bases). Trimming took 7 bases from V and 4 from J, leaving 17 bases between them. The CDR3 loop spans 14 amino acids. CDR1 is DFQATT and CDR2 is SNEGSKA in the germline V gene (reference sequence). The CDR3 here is CSVERVGGYNEQFF. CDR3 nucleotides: TGCAGTGTAGAGAGGGTCGGGGGTTACAATGAGCAGTTCTTC.

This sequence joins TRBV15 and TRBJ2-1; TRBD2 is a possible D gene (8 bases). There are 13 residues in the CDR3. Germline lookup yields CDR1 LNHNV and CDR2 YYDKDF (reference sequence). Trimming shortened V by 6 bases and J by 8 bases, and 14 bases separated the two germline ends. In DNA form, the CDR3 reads TGTGCCACCAGGATAGCGGGGACAGATGAGCAGTTCTTC. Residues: CATRIAGTDEQFF.

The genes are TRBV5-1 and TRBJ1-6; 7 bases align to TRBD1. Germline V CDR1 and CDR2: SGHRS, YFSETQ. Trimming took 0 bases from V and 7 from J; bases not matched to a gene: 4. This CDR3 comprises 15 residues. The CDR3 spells CASSLDRGFNSPLHF. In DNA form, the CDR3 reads TGCGCCAGCAGCTTGGACAGGGGATTCAATTCACCCCTCCACTTT.

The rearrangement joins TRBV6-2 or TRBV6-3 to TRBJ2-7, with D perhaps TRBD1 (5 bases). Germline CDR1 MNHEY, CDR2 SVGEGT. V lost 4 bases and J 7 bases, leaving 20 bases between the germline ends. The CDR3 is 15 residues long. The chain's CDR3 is CASSSPKVTAREQYF. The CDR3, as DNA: TGTGCCAGCAGTTCGCCTAAGGTGACAGCACGAGAGCAGTACTTC.

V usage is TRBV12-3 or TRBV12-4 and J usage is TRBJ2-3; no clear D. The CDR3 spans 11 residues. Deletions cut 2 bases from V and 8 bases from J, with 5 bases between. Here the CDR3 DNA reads TGTGCCAGCAGTTTACAGGTTACGCAGTATTTT. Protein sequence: CASSLQVTQYF.

The CDR3 DNA follows: TGCAGCGCGGTACAGGGGAATTCAGCTGAAGCTTTCTTT. Its protein is CSAVQGNSAEAFF. The chain carries TRBV29-1 and TRBJ1-1; 7 nucleotides line up with TRBD1. CDR1 is SQVTM, CDR2 ANQGSEA, per germline. V dropped 7 bases and J dropped 6; count of bases not matched to a gene: 11. The CDR3 has 13 amino acids.

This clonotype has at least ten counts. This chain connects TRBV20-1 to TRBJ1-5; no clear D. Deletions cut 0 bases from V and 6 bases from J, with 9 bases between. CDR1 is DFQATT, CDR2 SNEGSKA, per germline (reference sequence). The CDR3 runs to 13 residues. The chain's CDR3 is CSARDPISQPQHF. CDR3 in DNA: TGCAGTGCTAGAGATCCGATCAGTCAGCCCCAGCATTTT.

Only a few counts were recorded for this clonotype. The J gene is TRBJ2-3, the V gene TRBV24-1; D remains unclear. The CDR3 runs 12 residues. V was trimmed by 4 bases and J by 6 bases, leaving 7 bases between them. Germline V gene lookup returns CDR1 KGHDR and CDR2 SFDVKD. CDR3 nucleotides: TGTGCCACCAGTGAGGGCAGGGATACGCAGTATTTT. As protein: CATSEGRDTQYF.

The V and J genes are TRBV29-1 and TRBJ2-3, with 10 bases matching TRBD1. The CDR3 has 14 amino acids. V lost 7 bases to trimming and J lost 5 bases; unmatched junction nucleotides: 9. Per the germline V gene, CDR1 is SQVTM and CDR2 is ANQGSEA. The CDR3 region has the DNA TGCAGCGCCCACCGGGACAGGGGAATAGATACGCAGTATTTT. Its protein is CSAHRDRGIDTQYF.

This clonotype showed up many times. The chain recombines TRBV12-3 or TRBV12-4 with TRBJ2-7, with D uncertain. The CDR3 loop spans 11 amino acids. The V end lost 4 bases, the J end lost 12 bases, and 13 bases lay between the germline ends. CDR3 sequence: CASSSGGNWYF. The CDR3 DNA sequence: TGTGCCAGCAGTTCGGGCGGCAATTGGTACTTC.

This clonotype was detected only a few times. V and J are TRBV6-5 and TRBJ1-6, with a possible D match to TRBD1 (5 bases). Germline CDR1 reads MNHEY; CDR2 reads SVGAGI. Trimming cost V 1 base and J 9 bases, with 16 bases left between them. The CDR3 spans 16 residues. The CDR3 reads CASSYWPGTDTSPLHF. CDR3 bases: TGTGCCAGCAGTTACTGGCCAGGGACGGACACTTCACCCCTCCACTTT.

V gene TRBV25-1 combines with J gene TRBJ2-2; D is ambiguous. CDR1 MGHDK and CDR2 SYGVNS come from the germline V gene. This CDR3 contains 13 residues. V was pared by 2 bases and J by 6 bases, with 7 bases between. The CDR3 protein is CASSEKPAGELFF. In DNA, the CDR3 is TGTGCCAGCAGTGAAAAGCCCGCCGGGGAGCTGTTTTTT.

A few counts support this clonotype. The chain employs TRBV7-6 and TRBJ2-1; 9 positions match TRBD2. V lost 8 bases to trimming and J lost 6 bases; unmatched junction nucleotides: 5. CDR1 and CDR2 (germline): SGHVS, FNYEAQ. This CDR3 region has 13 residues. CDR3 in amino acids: CASRGGASNEQFF. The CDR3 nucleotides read TGTGCCAGCCGCGGGGGGGCCAGCAATGAGCAGTTCTTC. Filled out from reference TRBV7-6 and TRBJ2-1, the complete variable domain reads GAGVSQSPRYKVTKRGQDVALRCDPISGHVSLYWYRQALGQGPEFLTYFNYEAQQDKSGLPNDRFSAERPEGSISTLTIQRTEQRDSAMYRCASRGGASNEQFFGPGTRLTVL.

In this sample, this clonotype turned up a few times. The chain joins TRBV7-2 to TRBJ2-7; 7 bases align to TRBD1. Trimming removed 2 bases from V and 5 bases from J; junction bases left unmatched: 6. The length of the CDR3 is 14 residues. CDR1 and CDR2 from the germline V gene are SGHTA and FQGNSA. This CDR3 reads CASSLLFRGNEQYF. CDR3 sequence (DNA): TGTGCCAGCAGCTTACTGTTCAGGGGGAACGAGCAGTACTTC.

The CDR3 reads CASRQYEQYF. CDR3 DNA: TGTGCCAGCAGACAATACGAGCAGTACTTC. The rearrangement joins TRBV12-3 or TRBV12-4 to TRBJ2-7; D is unclear. The CDR3 runs 10 residues. Trimming took off 6 bases at V and 4 bases at J, with 4 bases between the two ends.

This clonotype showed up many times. The CDR3 coding sequence is TGTGCCAGCAGCATAGGTTGGAGGGCGTACAATGAGCAGTTCTTC. Its translation: CASSIGWRAYNEQFF. The chain carries TRBV3-1 and TRBJ2-1, with D tentatively TRBD2 (6 bases). Germline CDR1 LGHDT, CDR2 YNNKEL (reference sequence). V lost 5 bases and J 4 bases, leaving 15 bases between the germline ends. The CDR3 consists of 15 residues.

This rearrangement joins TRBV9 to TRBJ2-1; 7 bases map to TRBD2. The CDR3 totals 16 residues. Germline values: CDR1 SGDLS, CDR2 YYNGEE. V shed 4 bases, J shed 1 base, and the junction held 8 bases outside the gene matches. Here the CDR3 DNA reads TGTGCCAGCAGCCTTAGCGGGTATGTGTCCTACAATGAGCAGTTCTTC. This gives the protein CASSLSGYVSYNEQFF.

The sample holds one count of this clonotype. CDR3 nucleotides: TGTGCCAGCAGTTTGTCGCCCCCAGGTTCCGACTACGAGCAGTACGTC. This codes for CASSLSPPGSDYEQYV. V gene TRBV12-3 or TRBV12-4 combines with J gene TRBJ2-7; D is ambiguous. This CDR3 has 16 amino acids. V lost 3 bases, J lost 3 bases, and 18 bases lay in between.

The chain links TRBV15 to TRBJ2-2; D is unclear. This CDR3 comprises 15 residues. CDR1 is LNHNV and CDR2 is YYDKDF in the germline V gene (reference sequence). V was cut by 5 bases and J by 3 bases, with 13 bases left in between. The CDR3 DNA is TGTGCCACCAGCTTCCAGTCTCTGGACACCGGGGAGCTGTTTTTT. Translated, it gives CATSFQSLDTGELFF.

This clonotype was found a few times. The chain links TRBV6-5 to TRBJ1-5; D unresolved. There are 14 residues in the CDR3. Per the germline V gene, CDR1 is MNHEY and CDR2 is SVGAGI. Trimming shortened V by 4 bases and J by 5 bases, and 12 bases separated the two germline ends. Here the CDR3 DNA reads TGTGCCAGCAGTTCACAGAGAGATTATCAGCCCCAGCATTTT. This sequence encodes CASSSQRDYQPQHF.

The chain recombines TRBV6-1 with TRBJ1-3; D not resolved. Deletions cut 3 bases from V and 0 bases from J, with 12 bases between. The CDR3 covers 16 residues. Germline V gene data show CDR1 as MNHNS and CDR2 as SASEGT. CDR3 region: CASSDGPSLSGNTIYF. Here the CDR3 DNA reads TGTGCCAGCAGTGACGGACCGAGCCTCTCTGGAAACACCATATATTTT.

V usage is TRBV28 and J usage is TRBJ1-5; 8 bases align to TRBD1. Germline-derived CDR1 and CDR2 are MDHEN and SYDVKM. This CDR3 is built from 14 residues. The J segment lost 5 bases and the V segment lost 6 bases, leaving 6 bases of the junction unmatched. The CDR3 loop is CASSPTGEDQPQHF. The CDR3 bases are TGTGCCAGCAGCCCGACAGGGGAGGATCAGCCCCAGCATTTT.

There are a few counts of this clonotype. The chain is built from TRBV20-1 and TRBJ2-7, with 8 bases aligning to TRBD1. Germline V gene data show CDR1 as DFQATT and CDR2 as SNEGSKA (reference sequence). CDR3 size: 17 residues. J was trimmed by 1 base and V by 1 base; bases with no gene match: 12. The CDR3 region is CSARAPLDRGRSYEQYF. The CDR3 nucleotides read TGCAGTGCTAGAGCGCCCCTAGACAGGGGACGATCCTACGAGCAGTACTTC.

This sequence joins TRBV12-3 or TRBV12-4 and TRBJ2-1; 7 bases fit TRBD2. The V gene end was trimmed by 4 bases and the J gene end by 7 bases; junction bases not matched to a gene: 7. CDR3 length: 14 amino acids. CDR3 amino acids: CASSSAWGGNEQFF. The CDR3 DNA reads TGTGCCAGCAGTTCCGCGTGGGGGGGAAATGAGCAGTTCTTC.